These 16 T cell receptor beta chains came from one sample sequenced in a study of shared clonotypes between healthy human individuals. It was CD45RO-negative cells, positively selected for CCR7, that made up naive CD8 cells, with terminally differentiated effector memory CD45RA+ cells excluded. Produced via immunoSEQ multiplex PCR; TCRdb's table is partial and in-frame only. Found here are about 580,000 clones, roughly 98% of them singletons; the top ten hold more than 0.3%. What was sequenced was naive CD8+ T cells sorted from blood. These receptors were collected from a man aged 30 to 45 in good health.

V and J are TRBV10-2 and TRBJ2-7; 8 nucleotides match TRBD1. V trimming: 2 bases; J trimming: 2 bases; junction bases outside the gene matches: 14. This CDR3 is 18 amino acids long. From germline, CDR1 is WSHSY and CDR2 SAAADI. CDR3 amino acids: CASSEVYLDSGQAYEQYF. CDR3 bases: TGCGCCAGCAGTGAGGTCTATCTCGATTCGGGACAGGCCTACGAGCAGTACTTC.

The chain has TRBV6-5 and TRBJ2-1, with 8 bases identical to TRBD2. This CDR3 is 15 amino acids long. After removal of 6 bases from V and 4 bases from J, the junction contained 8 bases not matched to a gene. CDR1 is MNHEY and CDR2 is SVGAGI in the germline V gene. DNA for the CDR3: TGTGCCAGCAGGGGGCTAGCGGGCTCGTACAATGAGCAGTTCTTC. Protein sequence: CASRGLAGSYNEQFF.

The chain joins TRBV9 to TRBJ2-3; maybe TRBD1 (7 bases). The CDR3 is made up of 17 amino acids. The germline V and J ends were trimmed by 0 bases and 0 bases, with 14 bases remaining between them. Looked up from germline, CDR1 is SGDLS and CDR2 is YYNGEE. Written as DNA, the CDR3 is TGTGCCAGCAGCGTAGAGGGGGCGGGACGGAGCACAGATACGCAGTATTTT. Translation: CASSVEGAGRSTDTQYF.

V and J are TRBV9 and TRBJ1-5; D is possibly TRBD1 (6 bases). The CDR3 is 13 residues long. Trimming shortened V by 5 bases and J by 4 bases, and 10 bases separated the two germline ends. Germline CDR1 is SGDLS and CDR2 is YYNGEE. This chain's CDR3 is CASSGGWNQPQHF. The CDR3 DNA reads TGTGCCAGCAGTGGGGGCTGGAATCAGCCCCAGCATTTT.

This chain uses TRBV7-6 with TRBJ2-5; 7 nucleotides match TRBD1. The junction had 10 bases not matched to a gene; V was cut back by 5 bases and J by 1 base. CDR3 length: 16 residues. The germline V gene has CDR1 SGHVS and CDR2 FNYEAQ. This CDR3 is CASSPQRQGPQETQYF. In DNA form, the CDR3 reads TGTGCCAGCAGCCCACAGAGACAGGGACCCCAAGAGACCCAGTACTTC.

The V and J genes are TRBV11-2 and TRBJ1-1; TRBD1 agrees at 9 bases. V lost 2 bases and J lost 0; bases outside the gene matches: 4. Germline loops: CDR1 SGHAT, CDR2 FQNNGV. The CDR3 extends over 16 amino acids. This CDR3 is CASSLIGQGMNTEAFF. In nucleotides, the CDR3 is TGTGCCAGCAGCTTAATAGGACAGGGGATGAACACTGAAGCTTTCTTT.

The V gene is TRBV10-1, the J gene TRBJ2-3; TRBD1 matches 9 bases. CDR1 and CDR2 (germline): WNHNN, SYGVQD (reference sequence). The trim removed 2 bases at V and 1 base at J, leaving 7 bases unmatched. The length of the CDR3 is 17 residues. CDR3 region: CASSEPQRTGGTDTQYF. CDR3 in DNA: TGCGCCAGCAGTGAGCCCCAACGGACAGGGGGCACAGATACGCAGTATTTT.

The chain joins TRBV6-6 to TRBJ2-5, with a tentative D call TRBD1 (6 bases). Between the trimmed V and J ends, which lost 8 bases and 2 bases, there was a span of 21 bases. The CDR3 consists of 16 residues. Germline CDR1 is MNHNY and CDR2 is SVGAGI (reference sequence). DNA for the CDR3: TGTGCCAGCGGGAAGGGGGTATCAAGATTTCAAGAGACCCAGTACTTC. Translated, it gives CASGKGVSRFQETQYF.

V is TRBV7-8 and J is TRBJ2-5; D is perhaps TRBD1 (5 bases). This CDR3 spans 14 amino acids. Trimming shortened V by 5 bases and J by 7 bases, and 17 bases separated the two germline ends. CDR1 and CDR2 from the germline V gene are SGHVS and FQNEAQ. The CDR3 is CASSLWGQIGTQYF. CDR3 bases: TGTGCCAGCAGCCTATGGGGCCAAATCGGGACCCAGTACTTC.

CDR3 sequence (DNA): TGTGCCAGCAGCGGTTTACAGGGCGCACTTTTCACAGATACGCAGTATTTT. The encoded protein is CASSGLQGALFTDTQYF. The rearrangement uses TRBV9 and TRBJ2-3, with D possibly TRBD1 on 6 matching bases. V lost 3 bases and J 2 bases, leaving 19 bases between the germline ends. CDR3 length equals 17 residues. The V gene's germline CDR1 is SGDLS and CDR2 YYNGEE.

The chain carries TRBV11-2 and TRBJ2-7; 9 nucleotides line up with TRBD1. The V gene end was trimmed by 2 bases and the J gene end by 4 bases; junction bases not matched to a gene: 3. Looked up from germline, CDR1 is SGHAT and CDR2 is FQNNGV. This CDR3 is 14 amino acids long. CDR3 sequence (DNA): TGTGCCAGCAGCTTAAACAGGGGGCTATACGAGCAGTACTTC. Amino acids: CASSLNRGLYEQYF.

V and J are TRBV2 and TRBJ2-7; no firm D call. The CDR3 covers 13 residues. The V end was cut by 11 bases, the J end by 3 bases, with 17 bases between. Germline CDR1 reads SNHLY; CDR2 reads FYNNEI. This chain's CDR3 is CACRLGWGYEQYF. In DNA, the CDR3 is TGTGCCTGCCGTTTGGGGTGGGGCTACGAGCAGTACTTC.

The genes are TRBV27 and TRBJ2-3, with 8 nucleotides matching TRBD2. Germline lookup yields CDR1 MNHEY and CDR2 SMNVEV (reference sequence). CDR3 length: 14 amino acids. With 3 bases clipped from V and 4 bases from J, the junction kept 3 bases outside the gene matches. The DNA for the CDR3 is TGTGCCAGCAGTTTGGGACTAGGCGCAGATACGCAGTATTTT. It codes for CASSLGLGADTQYF.

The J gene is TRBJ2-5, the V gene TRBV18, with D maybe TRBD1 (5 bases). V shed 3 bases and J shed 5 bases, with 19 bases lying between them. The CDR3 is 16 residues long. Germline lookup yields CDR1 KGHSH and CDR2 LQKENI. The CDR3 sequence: CASSPQVARVRETQYF. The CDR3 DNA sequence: TGTGCCAGCTCACCTCAAGTGGCCAGGGTGAGGGAGACCCAGTACTTC.

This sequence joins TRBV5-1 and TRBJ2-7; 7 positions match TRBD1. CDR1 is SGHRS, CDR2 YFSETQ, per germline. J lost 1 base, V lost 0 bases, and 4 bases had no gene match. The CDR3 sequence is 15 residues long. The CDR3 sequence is CASSLAGRGSYEQYF. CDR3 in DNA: TGCGCCAGCAGCTTGGCTGGCAGGGGGTCCTACGAGCAGTACTTC.

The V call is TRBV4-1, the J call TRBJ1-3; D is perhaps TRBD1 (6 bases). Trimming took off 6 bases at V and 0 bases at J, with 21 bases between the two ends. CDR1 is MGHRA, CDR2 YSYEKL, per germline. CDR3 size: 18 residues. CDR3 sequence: CASSLRDIGGLSGNTIYF. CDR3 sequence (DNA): TGCGCCAGCAGTCTCCGGGACATCGGGGGGCTCTCTGGAAACACCATATATTTT.